This T cell receptor beta chain derives from a study of cytomegalovirus exposure and HLA in healthy donors. General study results and limits: Diagnosis of cytomegalovirus status made by the classifier reportedly showed high specificity and sensitivity. There were some public TCRs occurring in many donors, but most TCR sequences were rare.

With 60 Vbeta and 13 Jbeta primers, the PCR was carried out. Sequenced by immunoSEQ multiplex PCR; TCRdb stores in-frame clones only, minus some. The data show about 120,000 clones, 75% to 80% seen once. This CDR3 region has 11 residues. Germline V gene data show CDR1 as SGHTA and CDR2 as FQGNSA. As regards this clone: Antigen: not known.

Sampled while nominally healthy, donors likely had unrecorded immune exposures. The sequence was collected from a woman in her thirties or forties in good health and CMV-seropositive. V and J are TRBV7-2 and TRBJ2-7; D call uncertain. The J call is in doubt because the DNA end fits TRBJ2-5 better. The material sequenced was PBMCs. CDR3 sequence: CASSLTETQYF. Here the CDR3 DNA reads TGTGCCAGCAGCCTGACAGAGACCCAGTACTTC.